The 3 T cell receptor beta chains reported below all come from one sample, sequenced in a study of identical twins. TCRdb fed the 5' RACE reads into MiXCR, producing one record per CDR3 protein. The sample consists of approximately 600,000 distinct CDR3 sequences, 9% to 10% of them appearing once. The sample was also linked to a second study, of yellow fever vaccine responses in identical twins.

The specimen was PBMCs. The receptors originated from a woman younger than 30 in good health.

This clonotype has just a few counts. Here the CDR3 reads CASSFMGDHEQYF. CDR3 in DNA: TGTGCCAGCAGTTTTATGGGGGACCACGAGCAGTACTTC. The J gene is TRBJ2-7, the V gene TRBV12-3 or TRBV12-4, with D tentatively TRBD1 or TRBD2 (5 bases each). V dropped 3 bases and J dropped 5 bases, with 11 bases sitting between them. The CDR3 contains 13 residues.

This clonotype was counted a few times. The chain is built from TRBV9 and TRBJ2-3; tentative D call: TRBD2 (6 bases). The germline CDR1 and CDR2 sequences are SGDLS and YYNGEE. The CDR3 extends over 15 amino acids. V gave up 3 bases and J gave up 2 bases, with 13 bases separating them. CDR3 loop: CASSESRENTDTQYF. Written as DNA, the CDR3 is TGTGCCAGCAGCGAATCGCGGGAAAACACAGATACGCAGTATTTT.

The chain couples TRBV3-1 to TRBJ2-5; 8 nucleotides match TRBD2. V shed 4 bases, J shed 2 bases, and the junction held 6 bases outside the gene matches. From germline, CDR1 is LGHDT and CDR2 YNNKEL (reference sequence). The CDR3 totals 15 residues. The CDR3 protein is CASSPTGGRQETQYF. The DNA of the CDR3 is TGTGCCAGCAGCCCTACGGGGGGGCGTCAAGAGACCCAGTACTTC.